This T cell receptor (beta chain) was recovered during a study of cytomegalovirus exposure and HLA in healthy donors. The PCR was carried out with 60 Vbeta primers and 13 Jbeta primers. Sequencing was performed with immunoSEQ multiplex PCR; in TCRdb, only in-frame clones are kept and a portion is missing. Of about 170,000 clones listed, over 75% are singletons. Germline loops: CDR1 LNHDA, CDR2 SQIVND (reference sequence). CDR3 size: 14 residues. Trimming removed 5 bases at V and 6 bases at J, with 16 bases between. Input material: PBMCs. The TCR sequence derives from a female donor in good health and CMV-seronegative. This chain uses TRBV19 with TRBJ1-2; perhaps TRBD1 as D (5 bases). The CDR3 region has the DNA TGTGCCAGTAGTTCTACAGGTTTTCAAAATGGCTACACCTTC. It codes for CASSSTGFQNGYTF.